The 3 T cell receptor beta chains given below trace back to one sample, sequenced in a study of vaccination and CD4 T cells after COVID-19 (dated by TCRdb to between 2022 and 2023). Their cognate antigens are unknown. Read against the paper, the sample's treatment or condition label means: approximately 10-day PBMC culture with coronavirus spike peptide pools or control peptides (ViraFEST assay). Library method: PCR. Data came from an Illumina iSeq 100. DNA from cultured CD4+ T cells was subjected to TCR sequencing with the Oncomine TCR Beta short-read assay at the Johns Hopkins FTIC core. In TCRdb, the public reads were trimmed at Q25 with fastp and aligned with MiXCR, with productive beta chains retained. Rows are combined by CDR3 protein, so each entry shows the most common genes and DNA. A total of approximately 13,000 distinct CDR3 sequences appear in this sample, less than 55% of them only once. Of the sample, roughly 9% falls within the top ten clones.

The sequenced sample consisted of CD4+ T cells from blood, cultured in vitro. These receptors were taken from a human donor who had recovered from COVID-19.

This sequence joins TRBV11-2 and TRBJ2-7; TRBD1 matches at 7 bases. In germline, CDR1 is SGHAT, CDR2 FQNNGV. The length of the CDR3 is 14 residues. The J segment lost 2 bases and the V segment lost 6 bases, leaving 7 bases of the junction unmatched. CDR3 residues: CASSRGQRAYEQYF. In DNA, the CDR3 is TGTGCCAGCAGTAGGGGACAGAGGGCCTACGAGCAGTACTTC.

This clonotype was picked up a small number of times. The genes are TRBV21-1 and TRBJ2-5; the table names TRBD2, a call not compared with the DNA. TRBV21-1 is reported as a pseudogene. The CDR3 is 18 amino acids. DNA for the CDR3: TGTGCCAGCAGCAAAGCGCTCCGACTAGCGGAGCACCAAGAGACCCAGTACTTC. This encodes CASSKALRLAEHQETQYF.

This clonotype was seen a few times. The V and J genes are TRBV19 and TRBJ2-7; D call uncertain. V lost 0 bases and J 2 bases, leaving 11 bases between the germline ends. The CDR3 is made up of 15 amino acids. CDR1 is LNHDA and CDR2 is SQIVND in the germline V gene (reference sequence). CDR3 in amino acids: CASSIEAGSPYEQYF. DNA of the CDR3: TGTGCCAGTAGTATAGAGGCAGGAAGCCCCTACGAGCAGTACTTC. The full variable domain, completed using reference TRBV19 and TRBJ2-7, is DGGITQSPKYLFRKEGQNVTLSCEQNLNHDAMYWYRQDPGQGLRLIYYSQIVNDFQKGDIAEGYSVSREKKESFPLTVTSAQKNPTAFYLCASSIEAGSPYEQYFGPGTRLTVT.